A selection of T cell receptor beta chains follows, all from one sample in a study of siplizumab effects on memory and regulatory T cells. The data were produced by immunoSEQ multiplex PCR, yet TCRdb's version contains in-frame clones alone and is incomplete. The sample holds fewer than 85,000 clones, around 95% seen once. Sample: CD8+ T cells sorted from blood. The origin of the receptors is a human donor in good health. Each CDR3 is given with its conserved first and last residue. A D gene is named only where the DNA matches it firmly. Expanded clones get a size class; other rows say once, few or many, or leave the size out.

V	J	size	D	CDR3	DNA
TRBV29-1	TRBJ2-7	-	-	CSVGGRDYEQYF	TGCAGCGTTGGAGGCCGGGATTACGAGCAGTACTTC
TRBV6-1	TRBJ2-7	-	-	CASTPGAGSYEQYF	TGTGCCAGCACTCCCGGGGCAGGGAGCTACGAGCAGTACTTC
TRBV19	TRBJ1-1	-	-	CASSITGNTEAFF	TGTGCCAGTAGTATTACGGGGAACACTGAAGCTTTCTTT
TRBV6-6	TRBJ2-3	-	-	CASGTPYADTQYF	TGTGCCAGCGGGACGCCGTACGCAGATACGCAGTATTTT
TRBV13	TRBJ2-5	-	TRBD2	CASSPGLAGGEETQYF	TGTGCCAGCAGCCCAGGACTAGCGGGAGGTGAAGAGACCCAGTACTTC
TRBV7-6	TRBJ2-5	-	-	CASADSPYQETQYF	TGTGCCAGTGCGGACAGCCCTTACCAAGAGACCCAGTACTTC
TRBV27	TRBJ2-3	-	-	CASSPTSGLINTDTQYF	TGTGCCAGCAGTCCAACCTCGGGGCTCATTAACACAGATACGCAGTATTTT
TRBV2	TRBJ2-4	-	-	CASSRRQLKPKNIQYF	TGTGCCAGCAGTCGGCGGCAGCTAAAGCCAAAAAACATTCAGTACTTC
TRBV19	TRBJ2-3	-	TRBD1	CASSIGQGGTDTQYF	TGTGCCAGTAGTATTGGACAGGGCGGCACAGATACGCAGTATTTT
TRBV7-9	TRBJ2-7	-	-	CASSPLNGYEQYF	TGTGCCAGCAGCCCCCTGAACGGCTACGAGCAGTACTTC
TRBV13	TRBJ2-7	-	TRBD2	CASSPGLAQEQYF	TGTGCCAGCAGCCCTGGACTAGCGCAAGAGCAGTACTTC
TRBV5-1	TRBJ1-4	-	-	CASSLDEMRGGEKLFF	TGCGCCAGCAGCTTGGACGAAATGAGGGGTGGTGAAAAACTGTTTTTT
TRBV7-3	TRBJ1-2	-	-	CASGNLQGRLGNGYTF	TGTGCCAGCGGGAACCTACAGGGCCGCTTAGGTAATGGCTACACCTTC
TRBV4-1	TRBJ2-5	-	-	CASSHKISSVETQYF	TGCGCCAGCAGCCACAAGATCTCTAGCGTAGAGACCCAGTACTTC
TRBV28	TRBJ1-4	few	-	CASSFLVSDEKLFF	TGTGCCAGCAGTTTTCTGGTCAGCGACGAAAAACTGTTTTTT
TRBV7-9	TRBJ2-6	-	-	CAREFSGANVLTF	TGTGCCAGGGAATTCTCTGGGGCCAACGTCCTGACTTTC
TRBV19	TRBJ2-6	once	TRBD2	CASTISGGAFSGANVLTF	TGTGCCAGTACCATTTCCGGGGGGGCTTTTTCTGGGGCCAACGTCCTGACTTTC
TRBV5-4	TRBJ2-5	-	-	CASSFFPAARPGETQYF	TGTGCCAGCAGCTTTTTTCCAGCCGCCCGCCCCGGGGAGACCCAGTACTTC
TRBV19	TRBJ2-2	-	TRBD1	CASSTGGNTGELFF	TGTGCCAGTTCTACAGGGGGCAACACCGGGGAGCTGTTTTTT
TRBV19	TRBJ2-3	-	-	CASSMNRLSTDTQYF	TGTGCCAGTAGTATGAACCGACTTAGCACAGATACGCAGTATTTT
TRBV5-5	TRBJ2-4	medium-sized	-	CASSLGVEGPFVF	TGTGCCAGCAGCTTGGGGGTTGAGGGTCCCTTTGTCTTC
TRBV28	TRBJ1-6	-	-	CASSFRQNNSPLHF	TGTGCCAGCAGTTTTCGACAGAATAATTCACCCCTCCACTTT
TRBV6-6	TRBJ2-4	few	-	CASSRPKNIQYF	TGTGCCAGCAGCCGACCAAAAAACATTCAGTACTTC
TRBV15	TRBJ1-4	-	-	CATSRVRATNEKLFF	TGTGCCACCAGCAGAGTGAGGGCAACTAATGAAAAACTGTTTTTT
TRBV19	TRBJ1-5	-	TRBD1	CASTPTRRGHQPQHF	TGTGCCAGTACCCCAACCCGCAGGGGGCATCAGCCCCAGCATTTT
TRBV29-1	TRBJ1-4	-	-	CSAMTDKNEKLFF	TGCAGCGCTATGACAGACAAGAATGAAAAACTGTTTTTT
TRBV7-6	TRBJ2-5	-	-	CASSSTGIQETQYF	TGTGCCAGCAGTTCAACGGGAATTCAAGAGACCCAGTACTTC
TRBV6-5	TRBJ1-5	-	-	CASSSGVQPQHF	TGTGCCAGCAGTTCAGGGGTTCAGCCCCAGCATTTT
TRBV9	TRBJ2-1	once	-	CASSAYGYNEQFF	TGTGCCAGCAGCGCCTACGGGTACAATGAGCAGTTCTTC
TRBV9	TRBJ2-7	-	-	CASSVAQGGEQYF	TGTGCCAGCAGCGTAGCTCAGGGCGGTGAGCAGTACTTC
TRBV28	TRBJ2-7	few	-	CASSFSGTYEQYF	TGTGCCAGCAGTTTCAGCGGTACCTACGAGCAGTACTTC
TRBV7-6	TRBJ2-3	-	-	CASSLGAAGDTQYF	TGTGCCAGCAGCTTAGGCGCTGCCGGAGATACGCAGTATTTT
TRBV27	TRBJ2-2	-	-	CASNSRLGNTGELFF	TGTGCCAGCAATTCCCGTCTCGGGAACACCGGGGAGCTGTTTTTT
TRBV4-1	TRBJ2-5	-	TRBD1	CASSQVERQGQETQYF	TGCGCCAGCAGCCAAGTAGAGCGACAGGGGCAAGAGACCCAGTACTTC
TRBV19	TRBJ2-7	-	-	CASSIEPATSYEQYF	TGTGCCAGTAGTATAGAGCCAGCGACCTCCTACGAGCAGTACTTC
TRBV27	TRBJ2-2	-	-	CASSSHQGTGELFF	TGTGCCAGCAGTTCCCACCAGGGTACCGGGGAGCTGTTTTTT
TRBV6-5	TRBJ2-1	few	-	CASSYSTRGSYNEQFF	TGTGCCAGCAGTTACTCGACGAGGGGCTCCTACAATGAGCAGTTCTTC
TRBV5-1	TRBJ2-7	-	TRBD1	CASSAWDSTYEQYF	TGCGCCAGCAGCGCGTGGGACAGCACCTACGAGCAGTACTTC
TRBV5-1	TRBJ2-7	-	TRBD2	CASSLAPGLANYEQYF	TGCGCCAGCAGCTTGGCCCCGGGACTAGCTAACTACGAGCAGTACTTC
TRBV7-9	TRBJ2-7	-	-	CASSLGETYEQYF	TGTGCCAGCAGCTTGGGAGAAACCTACGAGCAGTACTTC
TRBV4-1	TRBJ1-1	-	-	CASSQEPSEGDGGEAFF	TGCGCCAGCAGCCAAGAGCCATCCGAGGGGGACGGCGGTGAAGCTTTCTTT
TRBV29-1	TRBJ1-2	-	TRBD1	CSVGLQGARGYTF	TGCAGCGTTGGCCTGCAGGGGGCGCGCGGCTACACCTTC
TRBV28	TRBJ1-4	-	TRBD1	CASSLPGQGLKLFF	TGTGCCAGCAGTTTGCCGGGACAGGGTTTGAAACTGTTTTTT
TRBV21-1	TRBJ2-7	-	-	CASIYEQYF	TGTGCCAGTATCTACGAGCAGTACTTC
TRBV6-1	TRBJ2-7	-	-	CASSLFQGQNYEQYF	TGTGCCAGCAGCCTCTTTCAGGGCCAAAACTACGAGCAGTACTTC
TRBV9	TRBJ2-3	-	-	CASSVGITSTDTQYF	TGTGCCAGCAGCGTAGGCATAACTAGCACAGATACGCAGTATTTT
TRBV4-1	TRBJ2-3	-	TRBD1	CASSPGQGASTDTQYF	TGCGCCAGCAGCCCTGGACAGGGGGCCAGCACAGATACGCAGTATTTT
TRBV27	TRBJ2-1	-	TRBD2	CASSLTGLAGEQFF	TGTGCCAGCAGTTTAACGGGACTAGCTGGTGAGCAGTTCTTC
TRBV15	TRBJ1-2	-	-	CATSRGDGTSYGYTF	TGTGCCACCAGCAGGGGAGACGGGACATCCTATGGCTACACCTTC
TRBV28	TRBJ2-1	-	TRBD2	CASSFRLAGNEQFF	TGTGCCAGCAGTTTTCGTCTAGCGGGTAATGAGCAGTTCTTC
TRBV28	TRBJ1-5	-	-	CASSLSRGRGPMGNQPQHF	TGTGCCAGCAGTTTATCGCGGGGCAGGGGCCCTATGGGCAATCAGCCCCAGCATTTT